The next 10 T cell receptor beta chains were all read from a single sample in a study of OX40 agonist ivuxolimab in advanced cancers. The data were produced by immunoSEQ multiplex PCR, yet TCRdb's version contains in-frame clones alone and is incomplete. The sample records tens of thousands of clones, about 84% being singletons. The sample consisted of CD4+ or CD8+ T cells sorted from blood, taken in a trial of the OX40 agonist ivuxolimab. These receptor sequences come from an adult with an advanced solid tumor such as melanoma, head and neck, liver or kidney cancer.

This chain connects TRBV5-5 to TRBJ2-1, with D perhaps TRBD1 or TRBD2 (5 bases each). Trimming took 4 bases from V and 8 from J, leaving 19 bases between them. This CDR3 comprises 15 residues. The germline V gene has CDR1 SGHKS and CDR2 YYEKEE (reference sequence). The CDR3 reads CASSPGPPPVDEQFF. For the CDR3, the DNA is TGTGCCAGCAGCCCGGGACCTCCTCCGGTGGATGAGCAGTTCTTC.

The rearrangement links TRBV19 to TRBJ1-2; maybe TRBD1 (5 bases). Looked up from germline, CDR1 is LNHDA and CDR2 is SQIVND (reference sequence). CDR3 length: 14 amino acids. The germline V and J ends were trimmed by 5 bases and 4 bases, with 14 bases remaining between them. The DNA for the CDR3 is TGTGCCAGTAGTCGTGTCGGGACGAGCTATGGCTACACCTTC. This codes for CASSRVGTSYGYTF.

The genes are TRBV4-1 and TRBJ2-3; D might be TRBD2 (5 bases). V gave up 0 bases and J gave up 6 bases, with 13 bases separating them. Per the germline V gene, CDR1 is MGHRA and CDR2 is YSYEKL. This CDR3 spans 15 amino acids. The CDR3 spells CASSQDPGFVDTQYF. CDR3 nucleotide sequence: TGCGCCAGCAGCCAAGATCCGGGATTCGTGGATACGCAGTATTTT.

The gene calls are TRBV28 and TRBJ1-2, with D perhaps matching TRBD1 (5 bases). The length of the CDR3 is 16 residues. Germline loops: CDR1 MDHEN, CDR2 SYDVKM. V was pared by 0 bases and J by 6 bases, with 17 bases between. DNA of the CDR3: TGTGCCAGCAGTTTATGGTGGGGGGGGATTCCTGATGGCTACACCTTC. Protein sequence: CASSLWWGGIPDGYTF.

The CDR3 loop is CASSQGQGGTEAFF. The DNA for the CDR3 is TGTGCCAGCTCCCAGGGACAGGGCGGGACTGAAGCTTTCTTT. V gene TRBV18 combines with J gene TRBJ1-1, with TRBD1 matching 9 bases. The CDR3 covers 14 residues. After removal of 6 bases from V and 5 bases from J, the junction contained 7 bases not matched to a gene. Germline-derived CDR1 and CDR2 are KGHSH and LQKENI.

The V gene is TRBV5-4, the J gene TRBJ1-3; TRBD1 might be the D (5 bases). The CDR3 is 14 amino acids. Germline V CDR1 and CDR2: SGHNT, YYREEE (reference sequence). V was pared by 4 bases and J by 0 bases, with 8 bases between. The CDR3 sequence: CASSPDSSGNTIYF. The DNA of the CDR3 is TGTGCCAGCAGCCCCGACAGCTCTGGAAACACCATATATTTT.

The V and J genes are TRBV5-5 and TRBJ2-5; no clear D gene. This CDR3 is built from 13 residues. The germline CDR1 and CDR2 sequences are SGHKS and YYEKEE (reference sequence). Trimming shortened V by 1 base and J by 5 bases, and 9 bases separated the two germline ends. The CDR3 nucleotides read TGTGCCAGCAGCTTGTACCTGAGGGAGACCCAGTACTTC. Encoded protein: CASSLYLRETQYF.

About this clone itself: One end of the junction varies from germline; a read error may be responsible. The chain employs TRBV2 and TRBJ2-3, with 11 nucleotides matching TRBD2. Germline loops: CDR1 SNHLY, CDR2 FYNNEI. The CDR3 totals 19 residues. The CDR3: CASGETSGAIHPSTDTQYF. DNA of the CDR3: TGTGCCAGCGGTGAGACTAGCGGGGCCATCCATCCTAGCACAGATACGCAGTATTTT.

With respect to this clone: One junction end does not reproduce the germline sequence, and a read error may be involved. The chain carries TRBV7-9 and TRBJ2-2; 8 bases match TRBD2. The CDR3 has 15 residues. Germline V CDR1 and CDR2: SEHNR, FQNEAQ (reference sequence). CDR3 DNA sequence: TGTGCCAGCAGCCTAGCCGGGGGGGCAAACGGGGAGCTGTTTTTT. As protein: CASSLAGGANGELFF.

The J gene is TRBJ1-1, the V gene TRBV7-2; TRBD1 is a possible D gene (5 bases). V lost 5 bases and J 4 bases, leaving 11 bases between the germline ends. Per the germline V gene, CDR1 is SGHTA and CDR2 is FQGNSA. The CDR3 extends over 13 amino acids. The CDR3 nucleotides are TGTGCCAGCAGCCGCAGGGAGGGCACTGAAGCTTTCTTT. Protein sequence: CASSRREGTEAFF.